This TCR beta chain originates from a study of blood T cells in healthy people across ages. PCR was performed a second time for about 6 to 12 cycles using a sample-barcoded 5' primer and a J-beta primer mix. Tagging of each cDNA molecule was performed by a template-switch adaptor with 12 random nucleotides. Each sample provided no less than 2.5 million CDR3-containing paired-end reads. TCRdb reprocessed the 5' RACE reads with MiXCR, giving one entry per CDR3 protein. The table includes roughly 1.4 million distinct CDR3 sequences, roughly 59% detected once. The CDR3 has 13 amino acids. Germline loops: CDR1 MDHEN, CDR2 SYDVKM. No fewer than 5.5 micrograms of total RNA were isolated from every sample.

The receptor comes from a young man in good health. The chain links TRBV28 to TRBJ2-5, with TRBD1 matching 7 bases. The DNA end is a closer match to TRBJ2-7, so the J assignment may be wrong. The sequenced sample was blood. CDR3 region: CASRPGQRYEQYF. CDR3 DNA sequence: TGTGCCAGCAGACCGGGACAGAGGTACGAGCAGTACTTC.